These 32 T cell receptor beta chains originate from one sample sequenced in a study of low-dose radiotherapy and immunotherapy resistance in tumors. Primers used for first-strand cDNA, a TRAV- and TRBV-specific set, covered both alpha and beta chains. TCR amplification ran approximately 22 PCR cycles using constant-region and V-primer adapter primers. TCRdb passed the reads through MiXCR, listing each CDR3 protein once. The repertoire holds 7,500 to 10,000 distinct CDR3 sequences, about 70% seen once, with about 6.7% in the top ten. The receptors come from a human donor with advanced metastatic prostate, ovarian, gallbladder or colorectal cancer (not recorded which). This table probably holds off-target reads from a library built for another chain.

DNA of the CDR3: TGTGCCAGCAGCAGTCCCCCCGATACGCAGTATTTT. It specifies CASSSPPDTQYF. The rearrangement joins TRBV9 to TRBJ2-3; D ambiguous. The V end was cut by 4 bases, the J end by 6 bases, with 9 bases between. This CDR3 contains 12 residues. Looked up from germline, CDR1 is SGDLS and CDR2 is YYNGEE.

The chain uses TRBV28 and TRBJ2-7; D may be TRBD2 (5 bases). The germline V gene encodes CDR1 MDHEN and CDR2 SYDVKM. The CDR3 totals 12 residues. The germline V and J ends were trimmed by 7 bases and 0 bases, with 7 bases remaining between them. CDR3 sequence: CASKAVSYEQYF. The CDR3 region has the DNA TGTGCCAGCAAAGCGGTCTCCTACGAGCAGTACTTC.

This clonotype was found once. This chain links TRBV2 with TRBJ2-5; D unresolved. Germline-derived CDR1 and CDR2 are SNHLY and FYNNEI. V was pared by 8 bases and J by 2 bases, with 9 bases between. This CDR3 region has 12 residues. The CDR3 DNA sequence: TGTGCCAGCGGCAGAATTCAAGAGACCCAGTACTTC. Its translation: CASGRIQETQYF.

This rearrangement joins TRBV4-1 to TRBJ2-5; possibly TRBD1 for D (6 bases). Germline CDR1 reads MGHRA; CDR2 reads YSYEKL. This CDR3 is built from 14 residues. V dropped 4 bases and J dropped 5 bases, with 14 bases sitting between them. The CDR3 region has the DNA TGCGCCAGCAGCCGGAACAGGGTAGGGGAGACCCAGTACTTC. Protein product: CASSRNRVGETQYF.

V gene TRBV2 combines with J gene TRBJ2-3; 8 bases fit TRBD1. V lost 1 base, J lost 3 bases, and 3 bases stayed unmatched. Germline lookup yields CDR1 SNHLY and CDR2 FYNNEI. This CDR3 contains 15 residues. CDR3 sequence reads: CASSEDRGETDTQYF. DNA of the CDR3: TGTGCCAGCAGTGAAGACAGGGGGGAGACAGATACGCAGTATTTT. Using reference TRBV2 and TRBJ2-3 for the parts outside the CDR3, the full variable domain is EPEVTQTPSHQVTQMGQEVILRCVPISNHLYFYWYRQILGQKVEFLVSFYNNEISEKSEIFDDQFSVERPDGSNFTLKIRSTKLEDSAMYFCASSEDRGETDTQYFGPGTRLTVL.

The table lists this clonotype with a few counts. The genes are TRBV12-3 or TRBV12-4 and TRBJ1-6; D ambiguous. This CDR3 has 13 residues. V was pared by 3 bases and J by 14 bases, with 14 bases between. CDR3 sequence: CASSLRQPATLHF. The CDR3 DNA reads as TGTGCCAGCAGTTTGCGGCAGCCCGCCACCCTCCACTTT.

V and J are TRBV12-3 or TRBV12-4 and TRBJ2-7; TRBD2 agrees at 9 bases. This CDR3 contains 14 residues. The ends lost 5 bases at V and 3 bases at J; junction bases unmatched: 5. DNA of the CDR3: TGTGCCAGCAGTAGACTAGCGGTACACTACGAGCAGTACTTC. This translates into CASSRLAVHYEQYF.

This CDR3 reads CASSLYLAGHEQYF. CDR3 nucleotide sequence: TGCGCCAGCAGCTTGTATCTAGCGGGACACGAGCAGTACTTC. V usage is TRBV5-1 and J usage is TRBJ2-7, with TRBD2 matching over 9 bases. Trimming took 1 base from V and 5 from J; bases not matched to a gene: 4. This CDR3 region has 14 residues. Germline CDR1 reads SGHRS; CDR2 reads YFSETQ.

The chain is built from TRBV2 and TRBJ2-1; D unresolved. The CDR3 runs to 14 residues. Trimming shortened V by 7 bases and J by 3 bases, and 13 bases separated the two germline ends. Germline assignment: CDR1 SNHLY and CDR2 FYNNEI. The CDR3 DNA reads TGTGCCAGCAAGGGCCGGACGGGCTACAATGAGCAGTTCTTC. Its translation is CASKGRTGYNEQFF.

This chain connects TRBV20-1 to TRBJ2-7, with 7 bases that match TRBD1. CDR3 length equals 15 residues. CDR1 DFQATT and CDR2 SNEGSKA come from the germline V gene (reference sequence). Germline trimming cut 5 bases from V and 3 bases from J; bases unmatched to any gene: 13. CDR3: CSARHRPGQNYEQYF. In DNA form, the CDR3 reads TGCAGTGCTCGCCACCGCCCGGGACAGAACTACGAGCAGTACTTC.

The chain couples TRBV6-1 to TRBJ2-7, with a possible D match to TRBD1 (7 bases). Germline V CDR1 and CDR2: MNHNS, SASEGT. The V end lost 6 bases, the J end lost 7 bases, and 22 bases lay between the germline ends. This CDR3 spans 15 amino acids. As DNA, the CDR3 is TGTGCCAGCAGCGTTGAAGCAAGGACAGGAGGGGAGCAGTACTTC. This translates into CASSVEARTGGEQYF.

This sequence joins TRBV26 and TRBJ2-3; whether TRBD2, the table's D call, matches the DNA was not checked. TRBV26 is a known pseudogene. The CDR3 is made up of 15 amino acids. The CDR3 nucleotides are TGTGCCAGCACCCCAGCGGGACTAACCACAGATACGCAGTATTTT. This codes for CASTPAGLTTDTQYF.

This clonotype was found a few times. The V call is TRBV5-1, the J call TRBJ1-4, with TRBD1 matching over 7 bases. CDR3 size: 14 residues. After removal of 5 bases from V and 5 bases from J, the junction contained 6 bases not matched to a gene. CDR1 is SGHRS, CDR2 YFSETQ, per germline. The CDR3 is CASSGTERNEKLFF. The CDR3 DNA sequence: TGCGCCAGCAGTGGGACAGAGCGAAATGAAAAACTGTTTTTT.

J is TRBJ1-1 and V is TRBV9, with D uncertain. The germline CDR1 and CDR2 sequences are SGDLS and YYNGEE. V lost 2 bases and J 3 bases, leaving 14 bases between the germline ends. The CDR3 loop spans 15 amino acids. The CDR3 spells CASSVDGVVDTEAFF. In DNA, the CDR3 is TGTGCCAGCAGCGTGGACGGGGTGGTGGACACTGAAGCTTTCTTT.

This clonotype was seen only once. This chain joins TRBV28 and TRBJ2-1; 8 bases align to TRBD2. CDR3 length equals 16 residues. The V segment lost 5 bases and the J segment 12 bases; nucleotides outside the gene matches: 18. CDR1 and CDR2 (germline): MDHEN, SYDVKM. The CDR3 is CASSPPVGSGELGQFF. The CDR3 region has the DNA TGTGCCAGCAGTCCCCCCGTCGGTAGCGGGGAGCTAGGGCAGTTCTTC.

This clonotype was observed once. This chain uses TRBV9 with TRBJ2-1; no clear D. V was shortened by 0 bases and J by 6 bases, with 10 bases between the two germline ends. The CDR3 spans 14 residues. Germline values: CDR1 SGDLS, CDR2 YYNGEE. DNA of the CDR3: TGTGCCAGCAGCGTAGTGACCCCGGGCAATGAGCAGTTCTTC. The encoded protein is CASSVVTPGNEQFF.

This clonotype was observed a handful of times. CDR3 loop: CAISEDLAGSQFF. The CDR3 region has the DNA TGTGCCATCAGTGAAGACCTAGCGGGGTCACAGTTCTTC. V usage is TRBV10-3 and J usage is TRBJ2-1, with 9 bases identical to TRBD2. Trimming removed 3 bases from V and 13 bases from J; junction bases left unmatched: 7. The CDR3 loop spans 13 amino acids. Germline CDR1 is ENHRY and CDR2 is SYGVKD.

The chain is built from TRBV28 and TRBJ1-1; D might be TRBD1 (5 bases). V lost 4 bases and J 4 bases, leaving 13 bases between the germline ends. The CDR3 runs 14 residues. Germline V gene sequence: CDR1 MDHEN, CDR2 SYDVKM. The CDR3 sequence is CASSSDSLATEAFF. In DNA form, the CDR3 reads TGTGCCAGCAGTTCCGACAGCTTGGCCACTGAAGCTTTCTTT.

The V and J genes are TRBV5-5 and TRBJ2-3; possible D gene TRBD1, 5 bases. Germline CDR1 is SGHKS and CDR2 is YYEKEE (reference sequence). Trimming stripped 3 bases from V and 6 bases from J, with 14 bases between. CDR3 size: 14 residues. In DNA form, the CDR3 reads TGTGCCAGCAGCTGGCAGGGCCGCGAGGATACGCAGTATTTT. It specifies CASSWQGREDTQYF.

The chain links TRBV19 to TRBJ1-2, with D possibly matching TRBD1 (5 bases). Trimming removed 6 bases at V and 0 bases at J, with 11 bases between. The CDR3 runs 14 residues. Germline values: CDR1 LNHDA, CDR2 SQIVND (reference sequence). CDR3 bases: TGTGCCAGTAGCCGACAGATTTCTAACTATGGCTACACCTTC. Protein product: CASSRQISNYGYTF. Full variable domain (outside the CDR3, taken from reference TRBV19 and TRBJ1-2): DGGITQSPKYLFRKEGQNVTLSCEQNLNHDAMYWYRQDPGQGLRLIYYSQIVNDFQKGDIAEGYSVSREKKESFPLTVTSAQKNPTAFYLCASSRQISNYGYTFGSGTRLTVV.

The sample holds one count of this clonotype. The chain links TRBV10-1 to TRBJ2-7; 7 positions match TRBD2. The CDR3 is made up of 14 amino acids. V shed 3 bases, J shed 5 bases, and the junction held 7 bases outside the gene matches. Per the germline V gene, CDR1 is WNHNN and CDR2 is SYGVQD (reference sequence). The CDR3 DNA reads TGCGCCAGCAGTGAAAGCGGGGCAGGGAACGAGCAGTACTTC. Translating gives CASSESGAGNEQYF.

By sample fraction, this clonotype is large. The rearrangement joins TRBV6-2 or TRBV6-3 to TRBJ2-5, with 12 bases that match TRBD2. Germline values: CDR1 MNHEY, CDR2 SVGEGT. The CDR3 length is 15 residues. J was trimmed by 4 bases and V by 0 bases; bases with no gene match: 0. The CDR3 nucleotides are TGTGCCAGCAGTTACTCGACTAGCGGGGGAGAGACCCAGTACTTC. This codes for CASSYSTSGGETQYF.

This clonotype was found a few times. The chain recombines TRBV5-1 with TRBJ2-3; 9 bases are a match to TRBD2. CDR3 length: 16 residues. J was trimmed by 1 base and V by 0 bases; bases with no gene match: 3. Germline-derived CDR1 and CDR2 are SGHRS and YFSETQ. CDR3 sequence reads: CASSLASGAGTDTQYF. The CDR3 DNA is TGCGCCAGCAGCTTGGCTAGCGGGGCTGGCACAGATACGCAGTATTTT.

The DNA of the CDR3 is TGCAGTGTGCCTCAGGGGGCGAGCTCCTACAATGAGCAGTTCTTC. This sequence encodes CSVPQGASSYNEQFF. V gene TRBV20-1 combines with J gene TRBJ2-1; 8 positions agree with TRBD1. V gave up 7 bases and J gave up 0 bases; unmatched junction bases: 8. Germline CDR1 reads DFQATT; CDR2 reads SNEGSKA (reference sequence). The CDR3 covers 15 residues.

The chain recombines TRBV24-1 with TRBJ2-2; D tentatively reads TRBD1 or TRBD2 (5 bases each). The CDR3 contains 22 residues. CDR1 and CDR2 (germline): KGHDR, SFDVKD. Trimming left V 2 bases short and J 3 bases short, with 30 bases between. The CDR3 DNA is TGTGCCACCAGTGATTCTACACTAATCATGACCGGGCCGGGGCGGGACACCGGGGAGCTGTTTTTT. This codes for CATSDSTLIMTGPGRDTGELFF.

The CDR3 loop reads CSVAINNEQFF. The CDR3 DNA sequence: TGCAGCGTTGCAATCAACAATGAGCAGTTCTTC. The J gene is TRBJ2-1, the V gene TRBV29-1; D uncertain. CDR1 is SQVTM, CDR2 ANQGSEA, per germline. This CDR3 region has 11 residues. V lost 4 bases and J lost 5, with 6 bases in between.

The CDR3 coding sequence is TGCGCCAGCAGCCCACCATCGGGACAGTATCAGCCCCAGCATTTT. Protein sequence: CASSPPSGQYQPQHF. The V call is TRBV4-3, the J call TRBJ1-5, with TRBD1 matching over 7 bases. CDR1 and CDR2 from the germline V gene are LGHNA and YSLEER. This CDR3 has 15 residues. J was trimmed by 5 bases and V by 4 bases; bases with no gene match: 8.

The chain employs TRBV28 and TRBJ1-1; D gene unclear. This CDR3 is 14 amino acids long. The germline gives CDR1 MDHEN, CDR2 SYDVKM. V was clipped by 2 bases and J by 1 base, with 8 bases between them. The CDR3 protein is CASSLGRGNTEAFF. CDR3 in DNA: TGTGCCAGCAGTTTAGGACGGGGGAACACTGAAGCTTTCTTT.

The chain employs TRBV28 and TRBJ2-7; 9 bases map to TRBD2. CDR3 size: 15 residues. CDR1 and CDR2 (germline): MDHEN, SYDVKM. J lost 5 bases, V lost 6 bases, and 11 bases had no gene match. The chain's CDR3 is CASRRGGGAGNEQYF. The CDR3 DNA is TGTGCCAGCAGGCGGGGGGGCGGGGCGGGGAACGAGCAGTACTTC.

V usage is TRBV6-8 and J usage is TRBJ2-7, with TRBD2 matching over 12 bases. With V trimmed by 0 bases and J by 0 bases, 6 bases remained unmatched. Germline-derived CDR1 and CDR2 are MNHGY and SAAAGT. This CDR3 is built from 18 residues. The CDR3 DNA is TGTGCCAGCAGTTACTCGACTAGCGGGGGAACGAGCTCCTACGAGCAGTACTTC. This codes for CASSYSTSGGTSSYEQYF.

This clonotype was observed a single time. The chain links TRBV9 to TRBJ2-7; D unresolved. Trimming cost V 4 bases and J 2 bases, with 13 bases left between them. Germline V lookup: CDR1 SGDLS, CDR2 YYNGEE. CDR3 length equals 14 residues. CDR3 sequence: CASSPGSTPYEQYF. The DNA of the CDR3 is TGTGCCAGCAGCCCAGGCAGCACCCCCTACGAGCAGTACTTC.

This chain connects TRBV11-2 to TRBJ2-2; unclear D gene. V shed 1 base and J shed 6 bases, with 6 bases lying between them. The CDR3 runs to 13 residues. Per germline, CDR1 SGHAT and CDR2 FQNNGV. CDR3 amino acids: CASSLGPPGELFF. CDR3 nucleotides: TGTGCCAGCAGCTTAGGACCGCCCGGGGAGCTGTTTTTT.